This T cell receptor (beta chain) was documented in a study of T-cell memory formation after mild COVID-19. The wider study: Each donor largely had its own TCR clusters. Study-level results: Balance between CD4 and CD8 was seen in clones contracting day 15 to 85, and a CD4+ lean was seen in later expanders. Some SARS-CoV-2-responding clones were already detected in memory before infection.

Points on this clonotype: Its antigen is unidentified.

TCRdb ran MiXCR on the 5' RACE reads and lists one entry per CDR3 protein. This table has about 350,000 distinct CDR3 sequences, 12% to 15% appearing once. This clonotype was obtained from a man younger than 35 who had mild COVID-19 (a few samples of this study predate the infection). Cell type and time point are not known. Input material: PBMCs or a T cell subset sorted from them (not recorded which).

The CDR3 nucleotides read TGTGCCAGCAGCTCCCCCCACGGGGGGTTAGGCACAGATACGCAGTATTTT. Its translation: CASSSPHGGLGTDTQYF. The chain carries TRBV7-6 and TRBJ2-3; TRBD2 aligns across 7 bases. Germline assignment: CDR1 SGHVS and CDR2 FNYEAQ. The CDR3 has 17 residues. The trim removed 4 bases at V and 1 base at J, leaving 11 bases unmatched.